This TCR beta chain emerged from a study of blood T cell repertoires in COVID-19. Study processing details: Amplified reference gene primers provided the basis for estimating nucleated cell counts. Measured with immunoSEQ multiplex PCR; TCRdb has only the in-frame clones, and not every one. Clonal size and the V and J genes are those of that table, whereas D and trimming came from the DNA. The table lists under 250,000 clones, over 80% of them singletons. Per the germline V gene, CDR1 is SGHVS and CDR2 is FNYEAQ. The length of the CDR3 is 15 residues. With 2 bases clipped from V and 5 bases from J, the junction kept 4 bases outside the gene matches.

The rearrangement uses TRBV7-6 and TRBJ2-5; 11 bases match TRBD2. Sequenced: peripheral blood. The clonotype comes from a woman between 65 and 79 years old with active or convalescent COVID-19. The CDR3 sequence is CASSLLAGGGETQYF. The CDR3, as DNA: TGTGCCAGCAGCTTATTAGCGGGAGGGGGGGAGACCCAGTACTTC.